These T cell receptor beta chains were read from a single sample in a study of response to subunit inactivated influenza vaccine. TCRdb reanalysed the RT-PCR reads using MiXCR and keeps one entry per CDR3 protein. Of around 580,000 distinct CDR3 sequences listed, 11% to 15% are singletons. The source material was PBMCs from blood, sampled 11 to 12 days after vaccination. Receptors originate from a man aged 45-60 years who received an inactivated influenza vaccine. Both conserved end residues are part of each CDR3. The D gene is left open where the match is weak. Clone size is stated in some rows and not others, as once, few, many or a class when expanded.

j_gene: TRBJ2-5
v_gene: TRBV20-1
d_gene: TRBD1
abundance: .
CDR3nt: TGCAGTGCTAGCTACAGGGGGCGCCGGGAGACCCAGTACTTC
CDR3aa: CSASYRGRRETQYF

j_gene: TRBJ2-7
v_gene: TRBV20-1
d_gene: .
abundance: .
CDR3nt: TGCAGTGCCACGGCCAGGATTCGGGAGCAGTACTTC
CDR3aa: CSATARIREQYF

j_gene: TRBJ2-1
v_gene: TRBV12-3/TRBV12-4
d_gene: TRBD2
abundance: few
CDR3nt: TGTGCCAGTACTAGCGGGGGGGCCTATGAGCAGTTCTTC
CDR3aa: CASTSGGAYEQFF

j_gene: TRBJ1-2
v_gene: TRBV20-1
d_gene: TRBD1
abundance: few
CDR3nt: TGCAGTGCAATTGGACAGGGGGCCACCTATGGCTACACCTTC
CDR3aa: CSAIGQGATYGYTF

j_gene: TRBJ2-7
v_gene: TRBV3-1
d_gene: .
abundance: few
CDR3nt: TGTGCCAGCAGCCTCGGGGGAGGTGTGAGGGAGCAGTACTTC
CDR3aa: CASSLGGGVREQYF

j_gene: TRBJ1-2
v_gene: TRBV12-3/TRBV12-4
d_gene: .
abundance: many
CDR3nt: TGTGCCAGCACCGAATTACCCGTCGAGTCTCGGTATGGCTACACCTTC
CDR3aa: CASTELPVESRYGYTF

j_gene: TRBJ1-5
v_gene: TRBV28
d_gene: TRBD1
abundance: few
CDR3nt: TGTGCCACCACCGCTACAGGGGCGCTGAGCAATCAGCCCCAGCATTTT
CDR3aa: CATTATGALSNQPQHF

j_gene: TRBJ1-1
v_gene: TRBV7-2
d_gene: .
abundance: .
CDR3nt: TGTGCCAGCAGCTCAGGGAGGAACACTGAAGCTTTCTTT
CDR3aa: CASSSGRNTEAFF

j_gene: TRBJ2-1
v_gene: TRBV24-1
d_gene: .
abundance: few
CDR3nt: TGTGCCACCAGTGACGGGCTAGCCCAGAATGAGCAGTTCTTC
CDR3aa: CATSDGLAQNEQFF

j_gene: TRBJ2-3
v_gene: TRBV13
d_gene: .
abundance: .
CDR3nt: TGTGCCAGCAGCCCTCTCAACTCTTATACGCAGTATTTT
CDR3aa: CASSPLNSYTQYF

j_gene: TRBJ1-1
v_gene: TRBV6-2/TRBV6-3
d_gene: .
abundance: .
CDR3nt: TGTGCCAGCAGACTCATAGTCCGGGACGCTTTTATGGGCACTGAAGCTTTCTTT
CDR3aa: CASRLIVRDAFMGTEAFF

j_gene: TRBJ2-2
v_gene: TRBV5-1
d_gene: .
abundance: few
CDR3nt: TGCGCCAGCAGCTTGAGTCCGGTGGGAACCGGGGAGCTGTTTTTT
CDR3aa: CASSLSPVGTGELFF